Each of the 6 T cell receptor beta chains below was sequenced from the same sample in a study of T cell responses to AZD1222 COVID-19 vaccine. TCRdb's copy holds only in-frame clones and misses some; the assay was immunoSEQ multiplex PCR. Of about 62,000 clones listed, around 90% are singletons. Source: peripheral blood, taken on day 0 of AZD1222 vaccination. The receptors were sampled from an adult in good health.

The CDR3 loop is CASSSSAGDSQETQYF. CDR3 sequence (DNA): TGCGCCAGCAGCTCCTCAGCGGGGGACAGCCAAGAGACCCAGTACTTC. The chain recombines TRBV5-1 with TRBJ2-5; TRBD2 is a possible D gene (8 bases). Trimming pared 3 bases from V and 1 base from J, leaving 16 bases between. The germline CDR1 and CDR2 sequences are SGHRS and YFSETQ. The CDR3 contains 16 residues.

A few counts support this clone. The V and J genes are TRBV5-1 and TRBJ2-5, with D tentatively TRBD2 (6 bases). V dropped 4 bases and J dropped 2 bases, with 12 bases sitting between them. CDR3 length equals 14 residues. In germline, CDR1 is SGHRS, CDR2 YFSETQ. In nucleotides, the CDR3 is TGCGCCAGCAGCCCCGGTCGGGGGCAAGAGACCCAGTACTTC. It yields the protein CASSPGRGQETQYF.

V is TRBV3-1 (or the pseudogene TRBV3-2) and J is TRBJ1-2; TRBD1 is a possible D gene (5 bases). The V end was cut by 7 bases, the J end by 4 bases, with 19 bases between. Per germline, CDR1 LGHDT and CDR2 YNNKEL (reference sequence). The CDR3 runs 15 residues. The CDR3 bases are TGTGCCAGCACGACCCGGGGGGTGGGTAGCTATGGCTACACCTTC. This sequence encodes CASTTRGVGSYGYTF.

This clone was recorded only once. The chain combines TRBV7-9 with TRBJ1-3; D unclear. Trimming removed 3 bases at V and 9 bases at J, with 9 bases between. The CDR3 runs 12 residues. Germline V lookup: CDR1 SEHNR, CDR2 FQNEAQ (reference sequence). CDR3 protein: CASSFPEGTIYF. The CDR3 coding sequence is TGTGCCAGCAGCTTCCCGGAAGGCACCATATATTTT.

This rearrangement joins TRBV2 to TRBJ1-5; 7 bases are a match to TRBD1. Germline CDR1 is SNHLY and CDR2 is FYNNEI. With V trimmed by 8 bases and J by 0 bases, 4 bases remained unmatched. This CDR3 has 14 residues. CDR3 DNA sequence: TGTGCCAGCGAGGGACAGTATAGCAATCAGCCCCAGCATTTT. This sequence encodes CASEGQYSNQPQHF.

V is TRBV3-1 (or the pseudogene TRBV3-2) and J is TRBJ2-7, with unresolved D. CDR3 size: 12 residues. V was clipped by 1 base and J by 6 bases, with 7 bases between them. The germline V gene encodes CDR1 LGHDT and CDR2 YNNKEL (reference sequence). The CDR3 loop reads CASSQGSSEQYF. The CDR3 region has the DNA TGTGCCAGCAGCCAAGGCAGTTCCGAGCAGTACTTC.